Below, 31 T cell receptor beta chains from the same sample are listed, as sequenced in a study of blood T cell repertoires in COVID-19. The protocol was immunoSEQ multiplex PCR, while the TCRdb copy is restricted to in-frame clones and leaves out a portion. The sample holds about half a million clones, approximately 90% seen once. Source material: PBMCs or T cells enriched from blood (not recorded which). The receptor set was obtained from a woman between 55 and 75 years old who had recovered from COVID-19.

The chain links TRBV3-1 (or the pseudogene TRBV3-2) to TRBJ1-2, with 8 bases matching TRBD1. The CDR3 runs to 15 residues. The germline V gene encodes CDR1 LGHDT and CDR2 YNNKEL (reference sequence). J gave up 7 bases and V 3 bases, and 10 bases lay outside the gene matches. The CDR3 reads CASSQGPQGGSGYTF. The CDR3 DNA is TGTGCCAGCAGCCAGGGGCCACAGGGGGGCTCTGGCTACACCTTC.

This clone was recorded only once. The gene calls are TRBV2 and TRBJ1-4; 7 bases map to TRBD1. CDR3 length equals 16 residues. Germline assignment: CDR1 SNHLY and CDR2 FYNNEI. V lost 6 bases, J lost 3 bases, and 10 bases stayed unmatched. DNA for the CDR3: TGTGCCAGCAGGGGGGGACAGCCCTGGGCTAATGAAAAACTGTTTTTT. Translating gives CASRGGQPWANEKLFF.

The rearrangement joins TRBV5-5 to TRBJ2-3; TRBD2 might be the D (6 bases). Germline CDR1 SGHKS, CDR2 YYEKEE (reference sequence). Between the trimmed V and J ends, which lost 0 bases and 2 bases, there was a span of 13 bases. This CDR3 has 16 residues. The CDR3 nucleotides are TGTGCCAGCAGCTTGGTGTTCGGGGGAACCACAGATACGCAGTATTTT. Amino acid sequence: CASSLVFGGTTDTQYF.

The chain couples TRBV7-6 to TRBJ1-6; 9 nucleotides align to TRBD1. Losses at the gene ends were 5 bases for V and 10 bases for J; bases not matched to a gene: 12. Germline lookup yields CDR1 SGHVS and CDR2 FNYEAQ. This CDR3 spans 16 amino acids. The CDR3 region is CASSQWPGQGNSPLHF. As DNA, the CDR3 is TGTGCCAGCAGCCAGTGGCCGGGACAGGGAAACTCACCCCTCCACTTT.

The rearrangement uses TRBV27 and TRBJ2-7; 7 nucleotides align to TRBD1. CDR1 is MNHEY and CDR2 is SMNVEV in the germline V gene (reference sequence). The V segment lost 2 bases and the J segment 3 bases; nucleotides outside the gene matches: 4. The CDR3 sequence is 14 residues long. In DNA, the CDR3 is TGTGCCAGCAGTTTACGGGGACAGTTCTACGAGCAGTACGTC. This translates into CASSLRGQFYEQYV.

J is TRBJ1-2 and V is TRBV4-1, with 8 bases matching TRBD1. Germline trimming cut 7 bases from V and 4 bases from J; bases unmatched to any gene: 11. The CDR3 consists of 15 residues. Germline CDR1 and CDR2: MGHRA and YSYEKL. CDR3 nucleotide sequence: TGCGCCAGCAAGGGGCCCGACAGGGGTGTCTATGGCTACACCTTC. Protein sequence: CASKGPDRGVYGYTF.

The chain joins TRBV18 to TRBJ1-3; TRBD1 aligns across 8 bases. In germline, CDR1 is KGHSH, CDR2 LQKENI. V shed 5 bases and J 4 bases; nucleotides not matched to a gene: 13. CDR3 length: 17 amino acids. Here the CDR3 DNA reads TGTGCCAGCTCAGCCTCGACAGGGGTTTTGTCCGGAAACACCATATATTTT. Protein sequence: CASSASTGVLSGNTIYF.

The chain joins TRBV4-1 to TRBJ1-1, with 12 bases aligning to TRBD1. Germline CDR1 is MGHRA and CDR2 is YSYEKL. The CDR3 is made up of 19 amino acids. V gave up 0 bases and J gave up 4 bases; unmatched junction bases: 12. DNA of the CDR3: TGCGCCAGCAGCCAAGAATTATCGCCGGGACAGGGGGCTGCCACTGAAGCTTTCTTT. It encodes CASSQELSPGQGAATEAFF.

The gene calls are TRBV11-2 and TRBJ1-1; D is possibly TRBD1 (5 bases). There are 16 residues in the CDR3. V was shortened by 5 bases and J by 5 bases, with 21 bases between the two germline ends. In germline, CDR1 is SGHAT, CDR2 FQNNGV. CDR3 nucleotides: TGTGCCAGCAGCCCCTGGGGGACCAGGCGGGGGACTGAAGCTTTCTTT. Translated, it gives CASSPWGTRRGTEAFF.

The chain couples TRBV21-1 to TRBJ1-6. TRBV21-1 is deemed a pseudogene. This CDR3 is built from 19 residues. The CDR3 loop is CASSSYRPRVGSANSPLHF. The CDR3 DNA reads TGTGCCAGCAGCTCGTACCGCCCTAGAGTAGGCAGCGCAAATTCACCCCTCCACTTT.

The genes are TRBV5-1 and TRBJ2-2; TRBD2 is a possible D gene (5 bases). The CDR3 covers 18 residues. Germline V gene data show CDR1 as SGHRS and CDR2 as YFSETQ. Trimming cost V 0 bases and J 4 bases, with 19 bases left between them. The CDR3, as DNA: TGCGCCAGCAGCTTGGCCCAGTTGGCAGGCGCGGGCACCGGGGAGCTGTTTTTT. Its protein product is CASSLAQLAGAGTGELFF.

The gene calls are TRBV2 and TRBJ1-6; 7 bases line up with TRBD1. The germline V gene encodes CDR1 SNHLY and CDR2 FYNNEI. The CDR3 length is 14 residues. V was clipped by 7 bases and J by 9 bases; unmatched bases: 9. In nucleotides, the CDR3 is TGTGCCAGCACCATACAGGGGATTGCTTCACCCCTCCACTTT. It translates to CASTIQGIASPLHF. The variable domain in full, completed from reference TRBV2 and TRBJ1-6, reads EPEVTQTPSHQVTQMGQEVILRCVPISNHLYFYWYRQILGQKVEFLVSFYNNEISEKSEIFDDQFSVERPDGSNFTLKIRSTKLEDSAMYFCASTIQGIASPLHFGNGTRLTVT.

The chain is built from TRBV6-5 and TRBJ2-1; no definite D call. Germline V lookup: CDR1 MNHEY, CDR2 SVGAGI. V gave up 0 bases and J gave up 7 bases, with 7 bases separating them. The CDR3 spans 13 residues. CDR3 DNA: TGTGCCAGCAGTTACTCGACCAGGAATGAGCAGTTCTTC. Translation gives CASSYSTRNEQFF.

The chain combines TRBV2 with TRBJ2-7; TRBD2 agrees at 8 bases. Germline CDR1 reads SNHLY; CDR2 reads FYNNEI. The CDR3 is 16 amino acids. V was clipped by 5 bases and J by 2 bases; unmatched bases: 11. CDR3 in amino acids: CASSPPAGGEAYEQYF. DNA of the CDR3: TGTGCCAGCAGTCCACCCGCCGGGGGGGAGGCCTACGAGCAGTACTTC.

This chain links TRBV2 with TRBJ2-1, with 8 bases aligning to TRBD1. After removal of 6 bases from V and 2 bases from J, the junction contained 9 bases not matched to a gene. The CDR3 totals 16 residues. Per the germline V gene, CDR1 is SNHLY and CDR2 is FYNNEI. CDR3: CASRLGQGGTYNEQFF. For the CDR3, the DNA is TGTGCCAGCAGGCTTGGACAGGGAGGCACCTACAATGAGCAGTTCTTC.

This sequence joins TRBV7-8 and TRBJ1-5; D perhaps matches TRBD1 (6 bases). This CDR3 spans 14 amino acids. V gave up 6 bases and J gave up 3 bases, with 12 bases separating them. Per the germline V gene, CDR1 is SGHVS and CDR2 is FQNEAQ. DNA for the CDR3: TGTGCCAGCAGTTTTACAGGGCTCAATCAGCCCCAGCATTTT. Translation gives CASSFTGLNQPQHF. Variable domain in full (rest from reference TRBV7-8 and TRBJ1-5): GAGVSQSPRYKVAKRGQDVALRCDPISGHVSLFWYQQALGQGPEFLTYFQNEAQLDKSGLPSDRFFAERPEGSVSTLKIQRTQQEDSAVYLCASSFTGLNQPQHFGDGTRLSIL.

The CDR3 sequence is CASSLGTLGVQPQHF. The CDR3 DNA sequence: TGTGCCAGCAGCCTGGGGACATTAGGGGTTCAGCCCCAGCATTTT. This sequence joins TRBV5-5 and TRBJ1-5, with a possible D match to TRBD1 (6 bases). In germline, CDR1 is SGHKS, CDR2 YYEKEE (reference sequence). The CDR3 covers 15 residues. V was trimmed by 4 bases and J by 6 bases, leaving 17 bases between them.

This chain connects TRBV3-1 (or the pseudogene TRBV3-2) to TRBJ1-3; no firm D call. CDR1 is LGHDT and CDR2 is YNNKEL in the germline V gene (reference sequence). This CDR3 contains 16 residues. Trimming took off 4 bases at V and 0 bases at J, with 13 bases between the two ends. The CDR3 here is CASSPGGLSSGNTIYF. CDR3 bases: TGTGCCAGCAGCCCAGGAGGACTTTCCTCTGGAAACACCATATATTTT.

This clone has a handful of counts. The chain combines TRBV4-1 with TRBJ1-2, with a possible D match to TRBD1 (6 bases). The germline V and J ends were trimmed by 5 bases and 4 bases, with 11 bases remaining between them. The CDR3 runs to 13 residues. Germline CDR1 and CDR2: MGHRA and YSYEKL. The chain's CDR3 is CASSGGALYGYTF. As DNA, the CDR3 is TGCGCCAGCAGCGGGGGGGCCCTCTATGGCTACACCTTC.

This clone came up a few times. The chain links TRBV3-1 (or the pseudogene TRBV3-2) to TRBJ2-7; TRBD2 is a possible D gene (5 bases). This CDR3 has 14 amino acids. The V end was cut by 3 bases, the J end by 1 base, with 10 bases between. Germline loops: CDR1 LGHDT, CDR2 YNNKEL (reference sequence). The CDR3 nucleotides read TGTGCCAGCAGCCAGGACTCACAGTCCTACGAGCAGTACGTC. As protein: CASSQDSQSYEQYV.

V gene TRBV2 combines with J gene TRBJ1-6; D possibly corresponds to TRBD1 (5 bases). V lost 3 bases to trimming and J lost 5 bases, with 8 bases between them. There are 14 residues in the CDR3. Germline CDR1 SNHLY, CDR2 FYNNEI. The CDR3 bases are TGTGCCAGCAGTGACGGGGGTGATAATTCACCCCTCCACTTT. It is translated as CASSDGGDNSPLHF.

The chain carries TRBV6-1 and TRBJ2-2; weak D call: TRBD2 (5 bases). This CDR3 has 14 amino acids. Trimming stripped 8 bases from V and 5 bases from J, with 15 bases between. In germline, CDR1 is MNHNS, CDR2 SASEGT. The CDR3 protein is CASFRSEGTGELFF. For the CDR3, the DNA is TGTGCCAGCTTTAGGTCTGAGGGAACCGGGGAGCTGTTTTTT.

This clone appeared once. The genes are TRBV5-1 and TRBJ1-1; 9 bases match TRBD1. CDR3 length equals 21 residues. With 4 bases clipped from V and 5 bases from J, the junction kept 27 bases outside the gene matches. Germline V CDR1 and CDR2: SGHRS, YFSETQ. The CDR3 nucleotides are TGCGCCAGCAGCATACCTAACAAGATGGGGGGACAGGGTAGTTTGGTAACTGAAGCTTTCTTT. The encoded protein is CASSIPNKMGGQGSLVTEAFF.

The chain links TRBV4-1 to TRBJ2-2, with D tentatively TRBD2 (6 bases). V lost 4 bases to trimming and J lost 4 bases, with 19 bases between them. This CDR3 region has 17 residues. Germline CDR1 reads MGHRA; CDR2 reads YSYEKL. The CDR3 sequence is CASSREYGTSITGELFF. CDR3 sequence (DNA): TGCGCCAGCAGCCGAGAATACGGGACTTCTATCACCGGGGAGCTGTTTTTT.

The chain employs TRBV9 and TRBJ1-4, with 8 nucleotides matching TRBD1. The CDR3 is 15 residues long. The ends lost 3 bases at V and 8 bases at J; junction bases unmatched: 9. Germline CDR1 SGDLS, CDR2 YYNGEE. CDR3 nucleotides: TGTGCCAGCAGCGAACAGACAGGGGTAGCCGAAAAACTGTTTTTT. Its translation: CASSEQTGVAEKLFF.

V and J are TRBV18 and TRBJ1-4; no definite D call. The CDR3 is 14 amino acids. V was pared by 2 bases and J by 5 bases, with 9 bases between. Germline V gene sequence: CDR1 KGHSH, CDR2 LQKENI. The CDR3: CASSPAQMNEKLFF. In DNA, the CDR3 is TGTGCCAGCTCACCAGCTCAGATGAATGAAAAACTGTTTTTT.

The rearrangement links TRBV19 to TRBJ1-1; D unclear. CDR1 LNHDA and CDR2 SQIVND come from the germline V gene (reference sequence). The CDR3 contains 14 residues. Trimming pared 0 bases from V and 1 base from J, leaving 6 bases between. The CDR3 is CASSIEGANTEAFF. The CDR3 nucleotides read TGTGCCAGTAGTATAGAGGGCGCGAACACTGAAGCTTTCTTT.

V and J are TRBV28 and TRBJ1-5, with D tentatively TRBD1 (6 bases). This CDR3 region has 15 residues. Looked up from germline, CDR1 is MDHEN and CDR2 is SYDVKM. Trimming removed 4 bases at V and 3 bases at J, with 13 bases between. The CDR3 DNA follows: TGTGCCAGCAGTTCTACGGGGGGCCCCAATCAGCCCCAGCATTTT. It yields the protein CASSSTGGPNQPQHF.

The CDR3 coding sequence is TGTGCCAGCAGCGTAGATGCAGGGACGAACACCGGGGAGCTGTTTTTT. The encoded protein is CASSVDAGTNTGELFF. The chain carries TRBV9 and TRBJ2-2; D might be TRBD1 (5 bases). Trimming removed 0 bases at V and 0 bases at J, with 9 bases between. This CDR3 comprises 16 residues. The V gene's germline CDR1 is SGDLS and CDR2 YYNGEE. The full variable domain, completed using reference TRBV9 and TRBJ2-2, is DSGVTQTPKHLITATGQRVTLRCSPRSGDLSVYWYQQSLDQGLQFLIQYYNGEERAKGNILERFSAQQFPDLHSELNLSSLELGDSALYFCASSVDAGTNTGELFFGEGSRLTVL.

This chain's CDR3 is CASSTKGGRGAAEAFF. CDR3 in DNA: TGCGCCAGCAGCACCAAAGGTGGCAGGGGGGCCGCTGAAGCTTTCTTT. This chain connects TRBV5-1 to TRBJ1-1; TRBD1 agrees at 7 bases. Germline V lookup: CDR1 SGHRS, CDR2 YFSETQ. The CDR3 totals 16 residues. J gave up 6 bases and V 4 bases, and 15 bases lay outside the gene matches.

This chain links TRBV6-5 with TRBJ2-1; a weak D match, TRBD2 (7 bases). This CDR3 contains 13 residues. Germline CDR1 MNHEY, CDR2 SVGAGI. Trimming took off 6 bases at V and 8 bases at J, with 14 bases between the two ends. CDR3 DNA: TGTGCCAGCAGAGGGGGGGGTCTAGATGAGCAGTTCTTC. It codes for CASRGGGLDEQFF.